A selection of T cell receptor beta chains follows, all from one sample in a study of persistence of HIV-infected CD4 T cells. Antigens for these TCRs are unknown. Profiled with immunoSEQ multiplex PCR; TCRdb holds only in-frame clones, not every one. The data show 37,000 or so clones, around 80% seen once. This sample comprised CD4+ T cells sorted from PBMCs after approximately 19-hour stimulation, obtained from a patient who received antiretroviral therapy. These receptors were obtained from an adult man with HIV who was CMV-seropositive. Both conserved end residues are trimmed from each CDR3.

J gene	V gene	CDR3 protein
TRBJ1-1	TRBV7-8	ASSSWSRGGTEAF
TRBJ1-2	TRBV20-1	SAPDNNGYT
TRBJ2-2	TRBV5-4	ASSLDRANTGELF
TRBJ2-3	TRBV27	ASSAGTGGGVAY
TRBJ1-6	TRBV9	ASSVGGNTRGRDSPLH
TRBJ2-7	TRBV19	ASSPALDRGNEQY
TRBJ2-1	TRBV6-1	ASSEPLHNEQF
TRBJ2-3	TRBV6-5	ASSGTYQDTQY
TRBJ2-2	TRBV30	AWSTPGSTGELF
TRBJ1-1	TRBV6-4	ASSARGQGNTEAF
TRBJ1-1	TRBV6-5	AIWDRMNTEAF
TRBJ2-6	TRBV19	ASTRQGVSGANVLT
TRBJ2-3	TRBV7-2	ASSLGGTRADTQY
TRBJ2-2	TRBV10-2	ASMGLIPGELF
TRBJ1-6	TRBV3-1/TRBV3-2	ASSYSHPISYHNSPLH
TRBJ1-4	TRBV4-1	ASSQVGGTPEKLF
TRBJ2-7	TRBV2	ASIGRGNEQY
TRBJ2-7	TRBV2	ASSEDVAYEQY
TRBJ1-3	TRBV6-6	ASSLQTVGNTIY
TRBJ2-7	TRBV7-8	ASSSQSGAAYEQY
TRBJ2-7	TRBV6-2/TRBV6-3	ASSTGGGGSYEQY
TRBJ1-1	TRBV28	ASSYRVNTEAF
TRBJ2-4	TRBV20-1	SAEKINIQY
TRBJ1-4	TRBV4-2	ASSWGGTNEKLF
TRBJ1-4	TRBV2	ASRVWGQGNMREKLF
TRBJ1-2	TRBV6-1	ASSEWVLGYT
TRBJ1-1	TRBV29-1	SATVNTEAF
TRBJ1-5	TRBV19	ASSHRGPPEPQH
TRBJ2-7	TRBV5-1	ASSPNTGTVN
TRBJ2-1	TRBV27	ASSSRLTAGGPYYNEQF
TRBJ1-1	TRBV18	ASSPPTPGRTEAF
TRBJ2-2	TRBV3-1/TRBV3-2	ASSLRAGELF
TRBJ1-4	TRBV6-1	ASSEGRRPLREKLF
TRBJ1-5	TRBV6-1	ASSEAGYSGNQPQH
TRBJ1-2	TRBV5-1	ASSYGTGGEYGYT
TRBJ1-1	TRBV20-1	SASPEMMNTEAF
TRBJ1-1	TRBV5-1	ASSSLGEGTEAF
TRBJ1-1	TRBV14	ASSQEGTGAF
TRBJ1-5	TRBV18	ASSRQDNQPQH
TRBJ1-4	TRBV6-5	ASSTNRGKLF
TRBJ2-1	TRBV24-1	ATRTGTGDEQF
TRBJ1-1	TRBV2	ASSQSGTEAF
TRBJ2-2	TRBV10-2	ASSEIGQTGELF
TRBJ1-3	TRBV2	ASALGANGNTIY
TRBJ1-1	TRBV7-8	ASSLEYLGNTEAF
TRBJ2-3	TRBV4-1	ASSQDTKAGGRTDTQY
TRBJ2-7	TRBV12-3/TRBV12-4	ASRGGVEEQY
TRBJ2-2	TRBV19	ASNRGPITGELF
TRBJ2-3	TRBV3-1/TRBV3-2	ASSQAKTSGGARDTQY
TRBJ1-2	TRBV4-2	ASSQPGIGTKGYT